The next 12 T cell receptor beta chains were all read from a single sample in a study of T-cell memory formation after mild COVID-19. TCRdb analysed the 5' RACE reads with MiXCR anew, one entry per CDR3 protein. The sample yields approximately 490,000 distinct CDR3 sequences, 20% seen once. The sequencing input was PBMCs or a T cell subset sorted from them (not recorded which). The receptor source for this set is an adult woman who had mild COVID-19 (a few samples of this study predate the infection). Cell type and time point are not known.

This clonotype has only a few counts. J is TRBJ2-1 and V is TRBV7-2, with D tentatively TRBD2 (7 bases). Per the germline V gene, CDR1 is SGHTA and CDR2 is FQGNSA. With 5 bases removed from V and 5 bases from J, the gap between germline ends came to 19 bases. The CDR3 totals 16 residues. In nucleotides, the CDR3 is TGTGCCAGCAGCGTTCGGACTAGGGGGATAAACAATGAGCAGTTCTTC. Its protein is CASSVRTRGINNEQFF.

V and J are TRBV12-5 and TRBJ2-3; 7 nucleotides align to TRBD2. The germline CDR1 and CDR2 sequences are LGHNT and FRNRAP. V lost 8 bases to trimming and J lost 0 bases; unmatched junction nucleotides: 5. This CDR3 has 14 amino acids. CDR3 loop: CASRASGSTDTQYF. The DNA for the CDR3 is TGTGCTAGTCGGGCTAGCGGAAGCACAGATACGCAGTATTTT. The whole variable domain, filled in from reference TRBV12-5 and TRBJ2-3, reads DARVTQTPRHKVTEMGQEVTMRCQPILGHNTVFWYRQTMMQGLELLAYFRNRAPLDDSGMPKDRFSAEMPDATLATLKIQPSEPRDSAVYFCASRASGSTDTQYFGPGTRLTVL.

This clonotype was counted between two and nine times. This sequence joins TRBV7-9 and TRBJ2-3, with 8 nucleotides matching TRBD2. Looked up from germline, CDR1 is SEHNR and CDR2 is FQNEAQ (reference sequence). Trimming took 5 bases from V and 2 from J; bases not matched to a gene: 9. This CDR3 comprises 16 residues. CDR3 region: CASSKHAGGPTDTQYF. CDR3 bases: TGTGCCAGCAGCAAACACGCGGGGGGCCCCACAGATACGCAGTATTTT.

The chain's CDR3 is CATSRFQDRGKIGELFF. CDR3 nucleotide sequence: TGTGCCACCAGCAGATTTCAAGACAGGGGGAAAATCGGGGAGCTGTTTTTT. This sequence joins TRBV15 and TRBJ2-2; 9 positions match TRBD1. CDR1 and CDR2 (germline): LNHNV, YYDKDF (reference sequence). The CDR3 contains 17 residues. V dropped 2 bases and J dropped 7; count of bases not matched to a gene: 11.

This chain uses TRBV5-1 with TRBJ1-1; 9 bases match TRBD1. Per the germline V gene, CDR1 is SGHRS and CDR2 is YFSETQ. V shed 0 bases and J 5 bases; nucleotides not matched to a gene: 2. CDR3 length equals 14 residues. In DNA, the CDR3 is TGCGCCAGCAGCTTGGAGGGACAGGGTACTGAAGCTTTCTTT. Its protein product is CASSLEGQGTEAFF.

V is TRBV4-1 and J is TRBJ2-4; 7 nucleotides agree with TRBD1. V trimming: 1 base; J trimming: 0 bases; junction bases outside the gene matches: 15. CDR1 and CDR2 from the germline V gene are MGHRA and YSYEKL. This CDR3 is 20 amino acids long. CDR3 residues: CASSQVLGQWPIRAKNIQYF. The CDR3 DNA is TGCGCCAGCAGCCAAGTTCTGGGACAGTGGCCTATAAGAGCCAAAAACATTCAGTACTTC.

This clonotype appeared a few times. The chain couples TRBV20-1 to TRBJ2-2; D gene uncertain. The CDR3 extends over 13 amino acids. CDR1 DFQATT and CDR2 SNEGSKA come from the germline V gene (reference sequence). Deletions cut 3 bases from V and 3 bases from J, with 8 bases between. This CDR3 reads CSASRVDTGELFF. Here the CDR3 DNA reads TGCAGTGCTAGTCGGGTGGACACCGGGGAGCTGTTTTTT.

V and J are TRBV6-2 or TRBV6-3 and TRBJ1-2; D is unresolved. The germline CDR1 and CDR2 sequences are MNHEY and SVGEGT. The V end lost 2 bases, the J end lost 6 bases, and 16 bases lay between the germline ends. CDR3 size: 15 residues. The CDR3 spells CASSYRLRRDNGYTF. The CDR3 region has the DNA TGTGCCAGCAGTTACCGGCTCCGGAGGGATAATGGCTACACCTTC.

In its sample, this clonotype was seen a few times. This chain connects TRBV4-1 to TRBJ1-1; a possible D gene is TRBD1 (6 bases). V dropped 0 bases and J dropped 5 bases, with 13 bases sitting between them. This CDR3 spans 15 amino acids. CDR1 is MGHRA and CDR2 is YSYEKL in the germline V gene. The CDR3 region is CASSQEGGGRTEAFF. The CDR3 DNA reads as TGCGCCAGCAGCCAAGAAGGGGGGGGGCGGACTGAAGCTTTCTTT.

This clonotype showed up just a few times. The V gene is TRBV4-1, the J gene TRBJ2-1; the D gene is possibly TRBD2 (6 bases). Per the germline V gene, CDR1 is MGHRA and CDR2 is YSYEKL. This CDR3 has 15 residues. V shed 1 base and J shed 3 bases, with 10 bases lying between them. The CDR3 loop is CASSQGGALYNEQFF. The CDR3 DNA sequence: TGCGCCAGCAGCCAAGGCGGGGCCCTCTACAATGAGCAGTTCTTC.

The chain uses TRBV5-1 and TRBJ2-5; D is unresolved. Germline CDR1 and CDR2: SGHRS and YFSETQ. Trimming took off 4 bases at V and 5 bases at J, with 12 bases between the two ends. This CDR3 spans 13 amino acids. CDR3 sequence: CASSPLTRETQYF. The CDR3, as DNA: TGCGCCAGCAGCCCCCTGACTCGGGAGACCCAGTACTTC.

This chain connects TRBV19 to TRBJ1-5, with D tentatively TRBD1 (5 bases). Trimming left V 8 bases short and J 0 bases short, with 11 bases between. The germline CDR1 and CDR2 sequences are LNHDA and SQIVND (reference sequence). The CDR3 has 14 amino acids. For the CDR3, the DNA is TGTGCCAGTGACCGGACATATAGCAATCAGCCCCAGCATTTT. Protein: CASDRTYSNQPQHF.